This TCR beta chain was retrieved from a study of blood T cell repertoires in COVID-19. The overall study: Sources were T cells, B-cell-depleted T cells, or PBMCs; the material itself was cDNA or gDNA.

The CDR3 consists of 14 residues. The V end lost 0 bases, the J end lost 1 base, and 7 bases lay between the germline ends. Germline CDR1 reads SGHRS; CDR2 reads YFSETQ. Per the original methods: It was from reference gene primer amplification that nucleated cell counts were estimated. Using immunoSEQ multiplex PCR, the repertoire was profiled, and TCRdb retains in-frame clones only, with some absent. That table is the source of V, J and clone size, and D and trimming were worked out from the DNA. Here the sample spans over 55,000 clones, around 80% being singletons. Clinical history as reported by participants underpinned cohort assignment.

Sequencing used PBMCs or T cells enriched from blood (not recorded which). V gene TRBV5-1 combines with J gene TRBJ1-1; no clear D. The clonotype comes from a woman in her forties with acute COVID-19. The CDR3: CASSLASKNTEAFF. DNA for the CDR3: TGCGCCAGCAGCTTGGCCTCTAAGAACACTGAAGCTTTCTTT.